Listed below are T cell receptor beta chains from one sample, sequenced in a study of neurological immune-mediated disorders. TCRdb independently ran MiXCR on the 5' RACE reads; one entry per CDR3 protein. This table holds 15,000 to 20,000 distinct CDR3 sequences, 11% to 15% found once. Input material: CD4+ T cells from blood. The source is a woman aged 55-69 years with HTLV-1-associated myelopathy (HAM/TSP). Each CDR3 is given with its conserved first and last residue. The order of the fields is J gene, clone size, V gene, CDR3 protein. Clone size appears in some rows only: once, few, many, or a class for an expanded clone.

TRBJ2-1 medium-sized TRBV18 CASSPGGTSNEQFF
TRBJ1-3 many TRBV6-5 CASSLRTGVSGNTIYF
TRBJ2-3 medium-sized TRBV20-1 CSAPQGGTDTQYF
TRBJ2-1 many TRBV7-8 CASSLLNRGSYNEQFF
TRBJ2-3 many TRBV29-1 CSVGGLAGPTDTQYF
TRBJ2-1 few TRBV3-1 CASSLQTSGIYNEQFF
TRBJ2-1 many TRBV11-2 CASSRQAGGPNEQFF
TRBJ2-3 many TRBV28 CASSPYLLAGVSDTQYF
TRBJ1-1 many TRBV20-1 CSARPTGLSTEAFF
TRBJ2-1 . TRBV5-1 CASSLRLAGVRNEQFF
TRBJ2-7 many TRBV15 CATSRDRGLGADEQYF
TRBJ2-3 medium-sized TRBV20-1 CSVTRDYTDTQYF
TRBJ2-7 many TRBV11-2 CASSPHTYEQYF
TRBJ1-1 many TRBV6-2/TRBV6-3 CASSPYLQGGIAFF
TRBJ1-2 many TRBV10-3 CAISDPRQSYGYTF
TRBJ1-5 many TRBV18 CASSPTSGRVSPQHF
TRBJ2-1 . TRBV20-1 CSARVPPGLAGGDYNEQFF
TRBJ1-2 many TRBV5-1 CASSLAGEQRGYTF
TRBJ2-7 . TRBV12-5 CASGLAPRWTGGLGSYEQYF
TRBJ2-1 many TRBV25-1 CASSGPGGGEEQFF
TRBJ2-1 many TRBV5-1 CASSLWSSGSSSYNEQFF
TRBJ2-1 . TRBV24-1 CATSEGRGLAATTSANEQFF
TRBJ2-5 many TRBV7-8 CAIGDRRETQYF
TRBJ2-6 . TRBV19 CATQKGRSARANVLTF
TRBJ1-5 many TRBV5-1 CASKATGGLGEPQHF
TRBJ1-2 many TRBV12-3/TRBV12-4 CASSLHAGASYGYTF
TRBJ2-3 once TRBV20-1 CSASTGGGGTHTQYF
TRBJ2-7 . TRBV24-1 CATSDSPSACVYEQYF
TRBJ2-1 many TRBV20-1 CSARGAGGYYNEQFF
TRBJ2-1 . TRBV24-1 CATSGTGVSPEQFF
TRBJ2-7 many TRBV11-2 CASSLDLTGGEGSYEQYF
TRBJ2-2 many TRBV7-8 CASNKRSDTGELFF
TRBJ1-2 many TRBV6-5 CASRQGIDYGYTF
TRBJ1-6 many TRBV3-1 CASSQGGYSPLHF
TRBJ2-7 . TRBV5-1 CASSLLEGTSGREQYF
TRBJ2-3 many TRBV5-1 CASSLDRGPADTQYF
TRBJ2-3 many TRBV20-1 CSANIAARTDTQYF
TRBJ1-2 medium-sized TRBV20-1 CSANYGYTF
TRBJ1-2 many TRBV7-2 CASQADRGNYGYTF
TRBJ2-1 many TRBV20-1 CSASPPRGVDNEQFF
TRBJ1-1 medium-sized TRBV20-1 CSARDLGNTEAFF
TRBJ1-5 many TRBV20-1 CSARDNLVGNQPQHF
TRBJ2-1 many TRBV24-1 CATSDRLAGGYNEQFF
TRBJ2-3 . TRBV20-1 CSARDRVGELAGADTQYF
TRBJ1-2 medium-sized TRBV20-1 CSALQGYGYTF
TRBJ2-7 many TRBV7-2 CASSLVAGDRVLGEQYF
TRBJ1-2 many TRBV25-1 CASSEGTGGSNGYTF
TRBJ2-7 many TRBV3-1 CASSQRGLGILYEQYF